This passage covers 25 T cell receptor beta chains from one sample sequenced in a study of identical twins. TCRdb recomputed calls from the 5' RACE reads with MiXCR, one row per CDR3 protein. The sample records roughly 350,000 distinct CDR3 sequences, 7% to 9.5% being singletons. The sample consisted of naive T cells sorted from blood. These receptors were taken from a woman between 50 and 59 years old in good health.

The gene calls are TRBV2 and TRBJ2-3; no reliable D call. Trimming pared 3 bases from V and 3 bases from J, leaving 10 bases between. CDR3 length: 14 amino acids. The germline gives CDR1 SNHLY, CDR2 FYNNEI. The CDR3 region is CASSEIGGTDTQYF. The CDR3 nucleotides are TGTGCCAGCAGTGAGATTGGCGGAACAGATACGCAGTATTTT. The complete variable domain, with remaining parts taken from reference TRBV2 and TRBJ2-3, reads EPEVTQTPSHQVTQMGQEVILRCVPISNHLYFYWYRQILGQKVEFLVSFYNNEISEKSEIFDDQFSVERPDGSNFTLKIRSTKLEDSAMYFCASSEIGGTDTQYFGPGTRLTVL.

This clonotype has a count of ten or more. The chain carries TRBV27 and TRBJ2-7; perhaps D is TRBD1 or TRBD2 (6 bases each). Trimming removed 2 bases from V and 4 bases from J, with 9 bases in between. Germline V gene sequence: CDR1 MNHEY, CDR2 SMNVEV (reference sequence). This CDR3 region has 13 residues. The CDR3 bases are TGTGCCAGCAGTTTACGGGGGCCTTACGAGCAGTACTTC. It translates to CASSLRGPYEQYF.

Only a few counts were recorded for this clonotype. This chain links TRBV29-1 with TRBJ1-2; D is perhaps TRBD1 (6 bases). Germline V gene lookup returns CDR1 SQVTM and CDR2 ANQGSEA. Trimming took 4 bases from V and 7 from J, leaving 10 bases between them. The CDR3 runs 11 residues. The CDR3 coding sequence is TGCAGCGTTGCACAGGGAGGTGGCTACACCTTC. It is translated as CSVAQGGGYTF.

This clonotype was picked up a small number of times. V gene TRBV24-1 combines with J gene TRBJ2-2; perhaps D is TRBD1 or TRBD2 (5 bases each). CDR1 and CDR2 from the germline V gene are KGHDR and SFDVKD. The CDR3 runs to 16 residues. The V end was cut by 4 bases, the J end by 1 base, with 12 bases between. In DNA, the CDR3 is TGTGCCACCAGTGACCGGGACCTTCAGAACACCGGGGAGCTGTTTTTT. Translating gives CATSDRDLQNTGELFF.

This clonotype was recorded at least ten times. The gene calls are TRBV5-1 and TRBJ2-3; TRBD1 is a possible D gene (6 bases). Germline V gives CDR1 SGHRS, CDR2 YFSETQ. The CDR3 loop spans 15 amino acids. V shed 1 base and J shed 3 bases, with 12 bases lying between them. CDR3 sequence (DNA): TGCGCCAGCAGCTTGTCAGGGGTTCTGACAGATACGCAGTATTTT. It yields the protein CASSLSGVLTDTQYF.

Only a few counts were recorded for this clonotype. V is TRBV5-1 and J is TRBJ2-5; tentative D call: TRBD2 (7 bases). This CDR3 has 15 amino acids. Germline V gene sequence: CDR1 SGHRS, CDR2 YFSETQ. Trimming removed 1 base from V and 5 bases from J, with 15 bases in between. In DNA form, the CDR3 reads TGCGCCAGCAGCTTGTTGGGGGGGCCCGCGGAGACCCAGTACTTC. Amino acid sequence: CASSLLGGPAETQYF.

This clonotype was recorded a few times. The chain uses TRBV19 and TRBJ2-7, with a possible D match to TRBD2 (5 bases). The CDR3 covers 16 residues. V was shortened by 10 bases and J by 7 bases, with 29 bases between the two germline ends. The germline V gene encodes CDR1 LNHDA and CDR2 SQIVND (reference sequence). CDR3 sequence: CATVGSDRAGMGEQYF. CDR3 coding DNA: TGTGCCACCGTGGGGAGCGACCGAGCAGGAATGGGAGAGCAGTACTTC. Together with reference TRBV19 and TRBJ2-7, the CDR3 gives the full variable domain: DGGITQSPKYLFRKEGQNVTLSCEQNLNHDAMYWYRQDPGQGLRLIYYSQIVNDFQKGDIAEGYSVSREKKESFPLTVTSAQKNPTAFYLCATVGSDRAGMGEQYFGPGTRLTVT.

The J gene is TRBJ2-2, the V gene TRBV14; 7 positions agree with TRBD2. The V and J ends lost 3 bases and 7 bases, in that order; junction bases with no gene match: 20. This CDR3 spans 19 amino acids. In germline, CDR1 is SGHDN, CDR2 FVKESK. As DNA, the CDR3 is TGTGCCAGCAGCCAGAGAATCCTACCCCGGACTAGTTTGGTCGGGGAGCTGTTTTTT. Translating it yields CASSQRILPRTSLVGELFF.

This chain joins TRBV5-4 and TRBJ2-5, with no clear D. The CDR3 totals 15 residues. The ends were cut back, 4 bases at V and 4 bases at J, with 17 bases in the middle. Germline-derived CDR1 and CDR2 are SGHNT and YYREEE (reference sequence). The CDR3 DNA is TGTGCCAGCAGCCAAGGGCCCCGGGCCCCAGAGACCCAGTACTTC. Its translation: CASSQGPRAPETQYF.

This clonotype was counted many times. V gene TRBV7-9 combines with J gene TRBJ2-1, with 8 positions matching TRBD2. The length of the CDR3 is 14 residues. V shed 4 bases, J shed 8 bases, and the junction held 7 bases outside the gene matches. Germline V gene data show CDR1 as SEHNR and CDR2 as FQNEAQ (reference sequence). The CDR3 nucleotides are TGTGCCAGCAGCTATCCGGGACTAGGGGATGAGCAGTTCTTC. Amino acid sequence: CASSYPGLGDEQFF.

This clonotype was recorded many times. The V and J genes are TRBV4-1 and TRBJ1-4; the D gene is possibly TRBD1 (5 bases). This CDR3 spans 12 amino acids. V lost 4 bases and J 12 bases, leaving 12 bases between the germline ends. CDR1 and CDR2 (germline): MGHRA, YSYEKL. CDR3 loop: CASSPGGEELFF. In nucleotides, the CDR3 is TGCGCCAGCAGCCCCGGGGGGGAGGAACTGTTTTTT.

In regard to this clonotype: Its ends do not fully match the called genes, so a read error is possible. The V call is TRBV12-3 or TRBV12-4, the J call TRBJ1-2; no definite D call. The CDR3 spans 13 residues. The CDR3 reads CASTLDRNYGYTF. The CDR3 nucleotides are TGTGCCAGCACTTTAGACCGAAACTATGGCTACACCTTC.

This clonotype was observed a handful of times. The rearrangement links TRBV5-1 to TRBJ2-1; tentatively, D is TRBD1 (6 bases). In germline, CDR1 is SGHRS, CDR2 YFSETQ. Deletions cut 5 bases from V and 1 base from J, with 16 bases between. The CDR3 extends over 16 amino acids. CDR3 sequence reads: CASRHDQGRSYNEQFF. The CDR3 DNA sequence: TGCGCCAGCAGACACGATCAGGGGCGATCCTACAATGAGCAGTTCTTC.

This chain joins TRBV2 and TRBJ2-3, with a weak D call TRBD2 (5 bases). The V gene lost 8 bases and the J gene lost 6 bases, with 15 bases spanning the gap. CDR3 length equals 13 residues. CDR1 is SNHLY and CDR2 is FYNNEI in the germline V gene. For the CDR3, the DNA is TGTGCCAGCCTTTGGACTGCTGGGGATACGCAGTATTTT. Protein: CASLWTAGDTQYF.

This clonotype was counted ten times or more. The chain joins TRBV5-1 to TRBJ1-1; TRBD1 matches at 7 bases. The junction had 13 bases not matched to a gene; V was cut back by 1 base and J by 4 bases. Germline CDR1 is SGHRS and CDR2 is YFSETQ. This CDR3 contains 17 residues. The DNA of the CDR3 is TGCGCCAGCAGCTTGAACAGGGGAGGTTTATCTGGCACTGAAGCTTTCTTT. Protein: CASSLNRGGLSGTEAFF.

This clonotype was seen only a few times. The rearrangement links TRBV6-5 to TRBJ1-4, with D unresolved. This CDR3 is built from 14 residues. Germline loops: CDR1 MNHEY, CDR2 SVGAGI. V lost 4 bases to trimming and J lost 4 bases, with 10 bases between them. CDR3 nucleotide sequence: TGTGCCAGCAGTTCCTCGCCTATTAATGAAAAACTGTTTTTT. Its translation is CASSSSPINEKLFF.

This clonotype has more than one count but fewer than ten. V and J are TRBV24-1 and TRBJ2-3; 8 bases map to TRBD1. V gave up 5 bases and J gave up 0 bases; unmatched junction bases: 6. This CDR3 is 16 amino acids long. Per germline, CDR1 KGHDR and CDR2 SFDVKD. The CDR3 here is CATSGETGVSTDTQYF. CDR3 nucleotides: TGTGCCACCAGTGGGGAGACAGGGGTGAGCACAGATACGCAGTATTTT.

This clonotype showed up just a few times. The chain employs TRBV6-2 or TRBV6-3 and TRBJ2-5; possibly TRBD1 for D (5 bases). This CDR3 is built from 12 residues. The germline CDR1 and CDR2 sequences are MNHEY and SVGEGT. Trimming left V 6 bases short and J 4 bases short, with 9 bases between. CDR3 residues: CASSRRVETQYF. CDR3 coding DNA: TGTGCCAGCAGCCGCAGGGTAGAGACCCAGTACTTC.

This rearrangement joins TRBV18 to TRBJ2-5, with no clear D. Germline V gene data show CDR1 as KGHSH and CDR2 as LQKENI. V dropped 0 bases and J dropped 2 bases, with 7 bases sitting between them. This CDR3 contains 14 residues. CDR3 coding DNA: TGTGCCAGCTCACCACCAGGCGTTCAAGAGACCCAGTACTTC. Residues: CASSPPGVQETQYF.

This clonotype was seen only a few times. The V and J genes are TRBV5-5 and TRBJ2-3; D assignment may be TRBD1 or TRBD2 (6 bases each). From germline, CDR1 is SGHKS and CDR2 YYEKEE (reference sequence). The CDR3 is made up of 14 amino acids. V gave up 4 bases and J gave up 6 bases, with 15 bases separating them. CDR3 amino acids: CASSPEGGWDTQYF. In DNA form, the CDR3 reads TGTGCCAGCAGCCCGGAAGGGGGGTGGGATACGCAGTATTTT.

The table lists this clonotype with many counts. The V gene is TRBV20-1, the J gene TRBJ2-1; a weak D match, TRBD2 (7 bases). The CDR3 has 15 amino acids. Trimming removed 3 bases at V and 5 bases at J, with 17 bases between. Germline loops: CDR1 DFQATT, CDR2 SNEGSKA (reference sequence). Here the CDR3 DNA reads TGCAGTGCTAGGGGGGGGCAGGGTCCCAACAATGAGCAGTTCTTC. This codes for CSARGGQGPNNEQFF.

This clonotype was observed many times. The chain recombines TRBV12-3 or TRBV12-4 with TRBJ1-5; D is undetermined. V lost 4 bases and J lost 2, with 12 bases in between. This CDR3 region has 15 residues. The CDR3 nucleotides read TGTGCCAGCAGTTATTCCGGGGTTCGCAATCAGCCCCAGCATTTT. Amino acid sequence: CASSYSGVRNQPQHF.

This clonotype was observed a handful of times. CDR3 sequence (DNA): TGTGCCAGCAGATACGGGACTAGCGGGGAGCAGTTCTTC. As protein: CASRYGTSGEQFF. The V gene is TRBV2, the J gene TRBJ2-1; 12 positions agree with TRBD2. The CDR3 has 13 residues. The germline V gene has CDR1 SNHLY and CDR2 FYNNEI. Trimming at V came to 6 bases and at J to 10 bases, leaving 4 bases not matched to a gene.

The chain combines TRBV5-1 with TRBJ2-1; D is perhaps TRBD1 (6 bases). This CDR3 has 15 amino acids. The germline gives CDR1 SGHRS, CDR2 YFSETQ. Trimming took off 0 bases at V and 7 bases at J, with 14 bases between the two ends. The DNA of the CDR3 is TGCGCCAGCAGCTTGGGCAGGGGAATTCGGAATGAGCAGTTCTTC. Protein product: CASSLGRGIRNEQFF.

This clonotype showed up just a few times. The chain joins TRBV15 to TRBJ2-1; D may correspond to TRBD1 or TRBD2 (6 bases each). Trimming removed 3 bases from V and 7 bases from J, with 22 bases in between. In germline, CDR1 is LNHNV, CDR2 YYDKDF (reference sequence). The CDR3 runs 17 residues. The CDR3 region has the DNA TGTGCCACCAGCAGCCATCTCGGACTCACGGGGGCTAATGAGCAGTTCTTC. Protein: CATSSHLGLTGANEQFF.